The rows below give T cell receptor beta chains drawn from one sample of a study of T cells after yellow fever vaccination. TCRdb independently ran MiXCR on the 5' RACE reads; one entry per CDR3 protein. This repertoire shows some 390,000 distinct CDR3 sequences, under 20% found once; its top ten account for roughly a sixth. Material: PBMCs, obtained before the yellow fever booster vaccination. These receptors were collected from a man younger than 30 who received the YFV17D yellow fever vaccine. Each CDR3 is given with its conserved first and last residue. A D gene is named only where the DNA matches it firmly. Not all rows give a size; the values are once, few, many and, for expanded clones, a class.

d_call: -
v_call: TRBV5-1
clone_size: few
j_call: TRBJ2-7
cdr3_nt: TGCGCCAGCAGCTTCAAGGGTAACTACGAGCAGTACTTC
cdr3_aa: CASSFKGNYEQYF

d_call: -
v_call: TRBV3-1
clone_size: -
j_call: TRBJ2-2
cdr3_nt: TGTGCCAGCAGCCCCTCCTGGAGCACGCAGGGCCGGGAGCTGTTTTTT
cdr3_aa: CASSPSWSTQGRELFF

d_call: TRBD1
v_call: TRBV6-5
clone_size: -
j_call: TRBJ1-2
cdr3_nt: TGTGCCAGCACCAGACCCGGGACAGGGGGCTACACCTTC
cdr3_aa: CASTRPGTGGYTF

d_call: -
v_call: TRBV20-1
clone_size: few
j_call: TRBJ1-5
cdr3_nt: TGCAGTGGATCGACAGGCGGTCAGCCCCAGCATTTT
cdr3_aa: CSGSTGGQPQHF

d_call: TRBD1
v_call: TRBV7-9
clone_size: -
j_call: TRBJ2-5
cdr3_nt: TGTGCCAGCAGCGATACGGGACAGGGCAAAGAGACCCAGTACTTC
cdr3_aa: CASSDTGQGKETQYF

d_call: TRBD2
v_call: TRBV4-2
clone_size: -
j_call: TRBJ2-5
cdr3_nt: TGTGCCAGCAGCCCACGGGTTGCGGGGGACGGGCAAGAGACCCAGTACTTC
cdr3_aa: CASSPRVAGDGQETQYF

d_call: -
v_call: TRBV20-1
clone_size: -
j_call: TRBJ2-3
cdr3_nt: TGCAGTGCTTCCCGACTTGCGGGAGATACGCAGTATTTT
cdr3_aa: CSASRLAGDTQYF

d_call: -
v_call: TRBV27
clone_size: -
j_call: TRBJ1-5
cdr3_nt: TGTGCCAGCCGTAGAGGAAATAGCAATCAGCCCCAGCATTTT
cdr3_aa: CASRRGNSNQPQHF

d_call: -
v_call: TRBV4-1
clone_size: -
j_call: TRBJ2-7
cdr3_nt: TGCGCCAGCAGCCAAGTCAGTCCGGCGGGTTCTCGATACGAGCAGTACTTC
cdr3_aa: CASSQVSPAGSRYEQYF

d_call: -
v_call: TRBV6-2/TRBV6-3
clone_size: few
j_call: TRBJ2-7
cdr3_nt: TGTGCCAGCAGCATCGACGGATTCTCCTACGAGCAGTACTTC
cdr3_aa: CASSIDGFSYEQYF

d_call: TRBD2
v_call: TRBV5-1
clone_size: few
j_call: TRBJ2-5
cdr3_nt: TGCGCCAGCAGCTGGCGCGGGGGACAAGAGACCCAGTACTTC
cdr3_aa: CASSWRGGQETQYF

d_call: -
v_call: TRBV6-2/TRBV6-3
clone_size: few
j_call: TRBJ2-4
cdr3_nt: TGTGCCAGCAGTTACTCTGTAACCAGGGGAAGGAACATTCAGTACTTC
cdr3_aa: CASSYSVTRGRNIQYF

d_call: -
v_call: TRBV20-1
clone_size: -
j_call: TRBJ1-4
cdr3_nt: TGCAGTGCTAGGGGAGGAGAAAAACTGTTTTTT
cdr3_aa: CSARGGEKLFF

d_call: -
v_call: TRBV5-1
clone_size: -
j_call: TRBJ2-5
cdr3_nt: TGCGCCAGCAGCGCGACACAGGAGCAAGAGACCCAGTACTTC
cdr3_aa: CASSATQEQETQYF

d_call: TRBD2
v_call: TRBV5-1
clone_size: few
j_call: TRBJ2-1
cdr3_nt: TGCGCCAGCAGCTTGGTACCGGGACTAGCGATTTACAATGAGCAGTTCTTC
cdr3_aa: CASSLVPGLAIYNEQFF

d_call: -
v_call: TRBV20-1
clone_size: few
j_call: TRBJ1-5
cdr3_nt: TGCAGTGCCCCCCCGGGGGGATCCAATCAGCCCCAGCATTTT
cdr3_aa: CSAPPGGSNQPQHF

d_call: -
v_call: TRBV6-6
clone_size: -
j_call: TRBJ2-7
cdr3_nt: TGTGCCAGCAGCGCCGCCCGGATCCTCTACGAGCAGTACTTC
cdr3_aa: CASSAARILYEQYF

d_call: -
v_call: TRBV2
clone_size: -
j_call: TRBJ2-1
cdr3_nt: TGTGCCAGCAGCCCCGAGCAGTTCTTC
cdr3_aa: CASSPEQFF

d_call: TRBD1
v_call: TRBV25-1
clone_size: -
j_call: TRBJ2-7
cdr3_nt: TGTGCCAGCAGTGAATACCGCCCAGGACAGGGATCCTACGAGCAGTACTTC
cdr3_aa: CASSEYRPGQGSYEQYF

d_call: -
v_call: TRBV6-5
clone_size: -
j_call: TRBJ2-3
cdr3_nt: TGTGCCAGCAGTTACGATGGGAATACGCAGTATTTT
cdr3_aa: CASSYDGNTQYF

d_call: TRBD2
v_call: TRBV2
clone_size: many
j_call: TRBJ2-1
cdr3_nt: TGTGCCAGCAGTGTAGCGGGGGGGCAAAATGAGCAGTTCTTC
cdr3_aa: CASSVAGGQNEQFF

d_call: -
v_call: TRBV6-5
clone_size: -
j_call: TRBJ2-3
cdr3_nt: TGTGCCAGCAGTGCCTCCAGGAGGACGCAGTATTTT
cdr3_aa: CASSASRRTQYF

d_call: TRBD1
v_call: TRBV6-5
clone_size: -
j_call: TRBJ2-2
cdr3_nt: TGTGCCAGCAGTCCGACAGGGGGCCCCGGGGAGCTGTTTTTT
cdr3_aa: CASSPTGGPGELFF

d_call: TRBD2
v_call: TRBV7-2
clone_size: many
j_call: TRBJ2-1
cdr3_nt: TGTGCCAGCAGCTTGTCTAGCGGGGGGTCCTACAATGAGCAGTTCTTC
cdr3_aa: CASSLSSGGSYNEQFF

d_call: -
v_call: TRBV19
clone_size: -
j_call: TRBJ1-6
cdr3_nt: TGTGCCAGTAGTGGGGCCGAACCGCTCAATTCACCCCTCCACTTT
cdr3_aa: CASSGAEPLNSPLHF

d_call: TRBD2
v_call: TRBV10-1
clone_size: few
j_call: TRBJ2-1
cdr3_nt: TGCGCCAGCCGAGCTAGCGGGGGGATCAATGAGCAGTTCTTC
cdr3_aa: CASRASGGINEQFF

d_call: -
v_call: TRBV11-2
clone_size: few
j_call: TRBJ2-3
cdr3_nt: TGTGCCAGCAGCTTTAGCGGTTACACAGATACGCAGTATTTT
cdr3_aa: CASSFSGYTDTQYF

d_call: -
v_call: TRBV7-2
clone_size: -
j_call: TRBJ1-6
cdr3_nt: TGTGCCAGCAGCGTTACATCGGGGCGTCCGGGGCCACCCCTCCACTTT
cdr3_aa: CASSVTSGRPGPPLHF

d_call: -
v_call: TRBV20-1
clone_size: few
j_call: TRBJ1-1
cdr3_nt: TGCAGTGCTAGAGTGACGATAGGGGGGAAGACTGAAGCTTTCTTT
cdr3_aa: CSARVTIGGKTEAFF

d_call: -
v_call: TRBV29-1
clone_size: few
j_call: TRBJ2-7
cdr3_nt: TGCAGCGTTTCGGGTACAGGAACCTACGAGCAGTACTTC
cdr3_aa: CSVSGTGTYEQYF

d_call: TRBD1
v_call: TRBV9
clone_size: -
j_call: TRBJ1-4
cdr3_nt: TGTGCCAGCAGCGGATCCCGGGACAGGGATGAAAAACTGTTTTTT
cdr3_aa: CASSGSRDRDEKLFF

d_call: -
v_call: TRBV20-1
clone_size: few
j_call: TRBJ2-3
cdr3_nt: TGCAGTGGGGGGCCGTGGGGTCGGGCAGATACGCAGTATTTT
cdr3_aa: CSGGPWGRADTQYF

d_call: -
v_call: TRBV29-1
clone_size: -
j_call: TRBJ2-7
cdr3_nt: TGCAGCGTTGTCCCAGGGGGGTACGAGCAGTACTTC
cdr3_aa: CSVVPGGYEQYF

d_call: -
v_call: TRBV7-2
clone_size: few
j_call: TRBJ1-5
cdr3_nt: TGTGCCAGCAGCTCCACAGTAGACACGTCCCAGCATTTT
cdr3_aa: CASSSTVDTSQHF

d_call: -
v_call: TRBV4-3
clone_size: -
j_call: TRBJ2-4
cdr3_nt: TGCGCCAGCAGCCACCTGTGGTGGGTTAGGGGGGGAGCCAAAAACATTCAGTACTTC
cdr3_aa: CASSHLWWVRGGAKNIQYF

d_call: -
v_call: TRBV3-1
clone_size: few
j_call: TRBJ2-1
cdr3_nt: TGTGCCAGCAGCCATCGGACAGACAATGAGCAGTTCTTC
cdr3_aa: CASSHRTDNEQFF

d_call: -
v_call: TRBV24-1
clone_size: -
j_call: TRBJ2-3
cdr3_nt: TGTGCCACCAGTGTACCCGCCACAGATACGCAGTATTTT
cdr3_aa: CATSVPATDTQYF

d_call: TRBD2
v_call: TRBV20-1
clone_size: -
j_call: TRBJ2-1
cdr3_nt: TGCAGTGCTAGATCCGGGACTACCTACAATGAGCAGTTCTTC
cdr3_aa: CSARSGTTYNEQFF

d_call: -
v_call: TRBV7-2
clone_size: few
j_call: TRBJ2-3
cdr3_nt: TGTGCCAGCATAAACACGCTGACGGATACGCAGTATTTT
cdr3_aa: CASINTLTDTQYF

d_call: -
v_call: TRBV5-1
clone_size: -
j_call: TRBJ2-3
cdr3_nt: TGCGCCAGCAGCTTGAATGGCCCCGGAGGGGGGGGTCGAGCAGATACGCAGTATTTT
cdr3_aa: CASSLNGPGGGGRADTQYF

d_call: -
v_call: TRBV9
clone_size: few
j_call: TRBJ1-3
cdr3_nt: TGTGCCAGCAGCGTAGAAGGAACAGCCCACGGAAACACCATATATTTT
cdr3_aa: CASSVEGTAHGNTIYF

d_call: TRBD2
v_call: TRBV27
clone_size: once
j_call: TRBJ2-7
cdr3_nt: TGTGCCAGCAGTTTATCCTTGGCGGGGGGTTACGAGCAGTACTTC
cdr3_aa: CASSLSLAGGYEQYF

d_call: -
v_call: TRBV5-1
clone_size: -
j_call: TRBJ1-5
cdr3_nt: TGCGCCAGCAGCCCCGCCGGGGGCAATCAGCCCCAGCATTTT
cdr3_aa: CASSPAGGNQPQHF

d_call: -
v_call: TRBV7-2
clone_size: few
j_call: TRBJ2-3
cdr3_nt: TGTGCCAGCAGCTTAGTTGCTAGAGCAGATACGCAGTATTTT
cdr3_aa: CASSLVARADTQYF

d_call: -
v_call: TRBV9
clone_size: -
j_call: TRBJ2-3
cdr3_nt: TGTGCCAGCAGCGTCTACCGGGACTTTCGCACAGATACGCAGTATTTT
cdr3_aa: CASSVYRDFRTDTQYF

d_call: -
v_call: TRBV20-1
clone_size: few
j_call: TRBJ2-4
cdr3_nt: TGCAGTGTCGCTGGGGTATCATCACCCTACTTC
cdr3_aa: CSVAGVSSPYF

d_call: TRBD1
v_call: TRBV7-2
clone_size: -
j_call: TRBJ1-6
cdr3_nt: TGTGCCAGCAGCGGACAGGAGAGGTCACCCCTCCACTTT
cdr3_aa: CASSGQERSPLHF

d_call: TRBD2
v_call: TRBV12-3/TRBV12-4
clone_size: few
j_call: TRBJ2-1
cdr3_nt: TGTGCCAGCAGTTTAATAGCGGGGGGTGGGAATGAGCAGTTCTTC
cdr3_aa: CASSLIAGGGNEQFF

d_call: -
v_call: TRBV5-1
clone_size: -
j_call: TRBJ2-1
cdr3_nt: TGCGCCAGCAGCGGAAGAAATGAGCAGTTCTTC
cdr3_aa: CASSGRNEQFF

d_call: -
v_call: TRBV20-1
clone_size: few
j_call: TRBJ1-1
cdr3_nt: TGCAGGTTCGGACACGCGACCATGAACACTGAAGCTTTCTTT
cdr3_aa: CRFGHATMNTEAFF

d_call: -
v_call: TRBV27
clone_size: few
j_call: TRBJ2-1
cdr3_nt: TGTGCCAGCAGTAAGGGGACAAATGAGCAGTTCTTC
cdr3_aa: CASSKGTNEQFF

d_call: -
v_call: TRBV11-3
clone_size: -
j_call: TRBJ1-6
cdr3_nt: TGTGCCAGCAGCTTTGACAGTAGTTCACCCCTCCACTTT
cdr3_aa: CASSFDSSSPLHF